These T cell receptor beta chains were read from a single sample in a study of beta chain features in type 1 diabetes. Profiling relied on immunoSEQ multiplex PCR, and the TCRdb table lists in-frame clones only, not all of them. The sample shows 680,000 or so clones, less than 20% of them seen only once. The sequenced material came from naive CD4+ T cells from blood. These receptors all come from a man younger than 35 in good health. The CDR3 runs from the conserved cysteine through the conserved F or W. Fields, in order: D gene, clone size, V gene, J gene, CDR3 DNA, CDR3 protein. A D gene is named only where the DNA matches it firmly. Clone size is shown for a subset of rows, as once, few, many or a class of expanded clone.

d_gene: TRBD2; abundance: -; v_gene: TRBV7-9; j_gene: TRBJ2-3; CDR3nt: TGTGCCAGCAGCTTAGAGGGCGGGAGGACAGATACGCAGTATTTT; CDR3aa: CASSLEGGRTDTQYF
d_gene: TRBD1; abundance: few; v_gene: TRBV5-6; j_gene: TRBJ2-5; CDR3nt: TGTGCCAGCAGCATATCCTGGGACAGGGACGAGACCCAGTACTTC; CDR3aa: CASSISWDRDETQYF
d_gene: -; abundance: -; v_gene: TRBV11-3; j_gene: TRBJ2-1; CDR3nt: TGTGCCAGCAGCCCCTCCCGGGGTACCAATGAGCAGTTCTTC; CDR3aa: CASSPSRGTNEQFF
d_gene: TRBD2; abundance: -; v_gene: TRBV7-9; j_gene: TRBJ2-1; CDR3nt: TGTGCCAGCAACAGCGCGGATTCGGGAGGGCAGTTCTTC; CDR3aa: CASNSADSGGQFF
d_gene: -; abundance: -; v_gene: TRBV6-5; j_gene: TRBJ2-3; CDR3nt: TGTGCCAGTTTATCCCCTACAGATACGCAGTATTTT; CDR3aa: CASLSPTDTQYF
d_gene: TRBD1; abundance: few; v_gene: TRBV11-2; j_gene: TRBJ2-7; CDR3nt: TGTGCCAGCAGCTTTCCCCCCCGGGGACAGGGTGAGCACGAGCAGTACTTC; CDR3aa: CASSFPPRGQGEHEQYF
d_gene: -; abundance: -; v_gene: TRBV25-1; j_gene: TRBJ1-1; CDR3nt: TGTGCCAGCAGTGAAAGGTCAGAAGCTTTCTTT; CDR3aa: CASSERSEAFF
d_gene: TRBD2; abundance: -; v_gene: TRBV6-5; j_gene: TRBJ2-3; CDR3nt: TGTGCCAGCAGTTACGGGCGGGAGAAGGCAGATACGCAGTATTTT; CDR3aa: CASSYGREKADTQYF
d_gene: -; abundance: -; v_gene: TRBV4-3; j_gene: TRBJ2-7; CDR3nt: TGCGCCAGCAGCCGAGAGAGGACGAGGGGCTCCTACGAGCAGTACTTC; CDR3aa: CASSRERTRGSYEQYF
d_gene: -; abundance: -; v_gene: TRBV9; j_gene: TRBJ2-5; CDR3nt: TGTGCCAGCAGCGTAGGTCTGGGAGCCCAAGAGACCCAGTACTTC; CDR3aa: CASSVGLGAQETQYF
d_gene: -; abundance: few; v_gene: TRBV5-1; j_gene: TRBJ2-1; CDR3nt: TGCGCCAGCAGCTTGGAACAGAAGTACAATGAGCAGTTCTTC; CDR3aa: CASSLEQKYNEQFF
d_gene: -; abundance: -; v_gene: TRBV7-8; j_gene: TRBJ2-2; CDR3nt: TGTGCCAGCAGGGCGGAGAACACCGGGGAGCTGTTTTTT; CDR3aa: CASRAENTGELFF
d_gene: TRBD1; abundance: -; v_gene: TRBV5-1; j_gene: TRBJ1-1; CDR3nt: TGCGCCAGCAGCTTCGGACAGGATGAAGCTTTCTTT; CDR3aa: CASSFGQDEAFF
d_gene: -; abundance: few; v_gene: TRBV7-9; j_gene: TRBJ1-6; CDR3nt: TGTGCCAGCAGCTTAGATTCCGACCTTATTCATCCCCTCCACTTT; CDR3aa: CASSLDSDLIHPLHF
d_gene: -; abundance: -; v_gene: TRBV7-9; j_gene: TRBJ1-2; CDR3nt: TGTGCCAGCAGCCCGGGTGGGCATAACTATGGCTACACCTTC; CDR3aa: CASSPGGHNYGYTF
d_gene: TRBD1; abundance: -; v_gene: TRBV4-2; j_gene: TRBJ1-5; CDR3nt: TGTGCCAGCAGCCAAATCGGAGGGGGCAGACAGCCCCAGCATTTT; CDR3aa: CASSQIGGGRQPQHF
d_gene: TRBD1; abundance: -; v_gene: TRBV10-3; j_gene: TRBJ2-5; CDR3nt: TGTGCCATCAGTGAGTCGGCCAGGGGGCAAGAGACCCAGTACTTC; CDR3aa: CAISESARGQETQYF
d_gene: -; abundance: -; v_gene: TRBV19; j_gene: TRBJ2-2; CDR3nt: TGTGCCAGTAGGGACCCCGGGAACACCGGGGAGCTGTTTTTT; CDR3aa: CASRDPGNTGELFF
d_gene: -; abundance: -; v_gene: TRBV4-1; j_gene: TRBJ1-1; CDR3nt: TGCGCCAGCAGCCAGCTTCCCCTGAACACTGAAGCTTTCTTT; CDR3aa: CASSQLPLNTEAFF
d_gene: TRBD2; abundance: few; v_gene: TRBV7-2; j_gene: TRBJ2-3; CDR3nt: TGTGCCAGCAGCGGGACTAGCGGGAGGGCCAGGACAGATACGCAGTATTTT; CDR3aa: CASSGTSGRARTDTQYF
d_gene: -; abundance: few; v_gene: TRBV18; j_gene: TRBJ1-4; CDR3nt: TGTGCCAGCTCACCGGGAACGATAAATGAAAAACTGTTTTTT; CDR3aa: CASSPGTINEKLFF
d_gene: -; abundance: many; v_gene: TRBV10-3; j_gene: TRBJ2-5; CDR3nt: TGTGCCATAAAGGGTCGACAAGAGACCCAGTACTTC; CDR3aa: CAIKGRQETQYF
d_gene: -; abundance: few; v_gene: TRBV30; j_gene: TRBJ1-2; CDR3nt: TGTGCCTGGAGTGTACTAATGGATAACTATGGCTACACCTTC; CDR3aa: CAWSVLMDNYGYTF
d_gene: -; abundance: few; v_gene: TRBV19; j_gene: TRBJ2-7; CDR3nt: TGTGCCAGTAGTATCGGGACAAACTCCTACGAGCAGTACTTC; CDR3aa: CASSIGTNSYEQYF
d_gene: TRBD1; abundance: -; v_gene: TRBV4-2; j_gene: TRBJ2-7; CDR3nt: TGTGCCAGCAGCCAAGCTGGTCTGGGACAGGGCGATCGGCGGAAATACGAGCAGTACTTC; CDR3aa: CASSQAGLGQGDRRKYEQYF
d_gene: -; abundance: few; v_gene: TRBV29-1; j_gene: TRBJ1-2; CDR3nt: TGCAGCGTTGACGCCCCAGGATTCTCCTATGGCTACACCTTC; CDR3aa: CSVDAPGFSYGYTF
d_gene: -; abundance: few; v_gene: TRBV29-1; j_gene: TRBJ2-1; CDR3nt: TGCAGCGTTGTGGCGGACAACGTCGACAATGAGCAGTTCTTC; CDR3aa: CSVVADNVDNEQFF
d_gene: TRBD1; abundance: few; v_gene: TRBV6-5; j_gene: TRBJ2-1; CDR3nt: TGTGCCAGCAGTCTAGACAGGGGGTTGAACAATGAGCAGTTCTTC; CDR3aa: CASSLDRGLNNEQFF
d_gene: TRBD1; abundance: once; v_gene: TRBV28; j_gene: TRBJ1-1; CDR3nt: TGTGCCAGCAGTCAAGCGGGACAGGGGGGCACTGAAGCTTTCTTT; CDR3aa: CASSQAGQGGTEAFF
d_gene: -; abundance: -; v_gene: TRBV5-4; j_gene: TRBJ2-1; CDR3nt: TGTGCCAGCAGCTGGCCGGGGGCTGGGGAGCAGTTCTTC; CDR3aa: CASSWPGAGEQFF
d_gene: -; abundance: few; v_gene: TRBV20-1; j_gene: TRBJ1-2; CDR3nt: TGCAGTGCTAGATATAGACTCAAGGACACCTTC; CDR3aa: CSARYRLKDTF
d_gene: -; abundance: -; v_gene: TRBV9; j_gene: TRBJ1-4; CDR3nt: TGTGCCAGCAGCGTAGCAGCAGGGGTGGAAGAAAAACTGTTTTTT; CDR3aa: CASSVAAGVEEKLFF
d_gene: -; abundance: few; v_gene: TRBV7-9; j_gene: TRBJ2-2; CDR3nt: TGTGCCAGCAGCTTAGCCTCGAACACCGGGGAGCTGTTTTTT; CDR3aa: CASSLASNTGELFF
d_gene: -; abundance: -; v_gene: TRBV5-1; j_gene: TRBJ1-1; CDR3nt: TGCGCCAGCAGCTTGGAGACAGGTGGGGGTTCTGAAGCTTTCTTT; CDR3aa: CASSLETGGGSEAFF
d_gene: -; abundance: few; v_gene: TRBV30; j_gene: TRBJ1-3; CDR3nt: TGTGCCGTACCTTTTGGGGGCACTGGAAACACCATATATTTT; CDR3aa: CAVPFGGTGNTIYF
d_gene: -; abundance: few; v_gene: TRBV28; j_gene: TRBJ1-3; CDR3nt: TGTGCCAGCAGTTTCTTGGAGGCTGGAAACACCATATATTTT; CDR3aa: CASSFLEAGNTIYF
d_gene: TRBD2; abundance: -; v_gene: TRBV4-1; j_gene: TRBJ2-3; CDR3nt: TGCGCCAGCAGCCAAGATCCGAGCGGGAGGGCCACAGATACGCAGTATTTT; CDR3aa: CASSQDPSGRATDTQYF
d_gene: -; abundance: few; v_gene: TRBV5-1; j_gene: TRBJ2-2; CDR3nt: TGCGCCAGCAGCTCGGGACAGAACACCGGGGAGCTGTTTTTT; CDR3aa: CASSSGQNTGELFF
d_gene: TRBD2; abundance: -; v_gene: TRBV7-2; j_gene: TRBJ2-3; CDR3nt: TGTGCCAGCAGCTTACGCCTAGCGGACACAGATACGCAGTATTTT; CDR3aa: CASSLRLADTDTQYF
d_gene: TRBD2; abundance: many; v_gene: TRBV14; j_gene: TRBJ2-1; CDR3nt: TGTGCCAGCAGCGAACAACCGTTTGCGGGAGCTAGTGAGCAGTTCTTC; CDR3aa: CASSEQPFAGASEQFF
d_gene: -; abundance: few; v_gene: TRBV7-3; j_gene: TRBJ1-2; CDR3nt: TGTGCCAGCAGCGAAGACAGAAACTATGGCTACACCTTC; CDR3aa: CASSEDRNYGYTF
d_gene: -; abundance: -; v_gene: TRBV6-5; j_gene: TRBJ2-7; CDR3nt: TGTGCCAGCAGTTTCAGTGGGGTCCACGAGCAGTACTTC; CDR3aa: CASSFSGVHEQYF
d_gene: TRBD1; abundance: -; v_gene: TRBV13; j_gene: TRBJ1-1; CDR3nt: TGTGCCAGCAGCTCAATGGACAGGGGGGTTTTCGTCACTGAAGCTTTCTTT; CDR3aa: CASSSMDRGVFVTEAFF
d_gene: -; abundance: -; v_gene: TRBV19; j_gene: TRBJ1-6; CDR3nt: TGTGCCAGTAGAGTCAACCGGGACAATATTTCACCCCTCCACTTT; CDR3aa: CASRVNRDNISPLHF
d_gene: -; abundance: few; v_gene: TRBV6-5; j_gene: TRBJ2-1; CDR3nt: TGTGCCAGTGTCGTCTTCCCAAGATCCTACAATGAGCAGTTCTTC; CDR3aa: CASVVFPRSYNEQFF
d_gene: -; abundance: -; v_gene: TRBV27; j_gene: TRBJ1-1; CDR3nt: TGTGCCAGCAGCGGACAGTTAAACACTGAAGCTTTCTTT; CDR3aa: CASSGQLNTEAFF
d_gene: -; abundance: few; v_gene: TRBV28; j_gene: TRBJ2-3; CDR3nt: TGTGCCAGCAGTCAATCGACTGGGTTTCTCGTCACAGATACGCAGTATTTT; CDR3aa: CASSQSTGFLVTDTQYF
d_gene: -; abundance: few; v_gene: TRBV4-3; j_gene: TRBJ1-1; CDR3nt: TGCGCCAGCAGCCAAGTAAGGGGGAGGAACACTGAAGCTTTCTTT; CDR3aa: CASSQVRGRNTEAFF
d_gene: -; abundance: -; v_gene: TRBV18; j_gene: TRBJ2-7; CDR3nt: TGTGCCAGCTCATGGGGCTACGAGCAGTACTTC; CDR3aa: CASSWGYEQYF
d_gene: -; abundance: few; v_gene: TRBV5-1; j_gene: TRBJ1-6; CDR3nt: TGCGCCAGCAGCTTGGGATATAATTCACCCCTCCACTTT; CDR3aa: CASSLGYNSPLHF
d_gene: -; abundance: few; v_gene: TRBV4-2; j_gene: TRBJ2-5; CDR3nt: TGTGCCAGCAGCCAAGGTCGGGACTCCCTGTACCAAGAGACCCAGTACTTC; CDR3aa: CASSQGRDSLYQETQYF
d_gene: TRBD1; abundance: -; v_gene: TRBV7-9; j_gene: TRBJ1-5; CDR3nt: TGTGCCAGCAGAGCGGACAGGGAAAATCAGCCCCAGCATTTT; CDR3aa: CASRADRENQPQHF
d_gene: -; abundance: few; v_gene: TRBV4-3; j_gene: TRBJ2-7; CDR3nt: TGCGCCAGCAGCCAAGATATTGGGGGACGCTACGAGCAGTACTTC; CDR3aa: CASSQDIGGRYEQYF
d_gene: -; abundance: -; v_gene: TRBV10-3; j_gene: TRBJ2-7; CDR3nt: TGTGCCATCGGCCAGGACGAGCAGTACTTC; CDR3aa: CAIGQDEQYF
d_gene: TRBD2; abundance: few; v_gene: TRBV10-3; j_gene: TRBJ2-3; CDR3nt: TGTGCCATACAGGAGCGGGAGGGCCTCTCAGATACGCAGTATTTT; CDR3aa: CAIQEREGLSDTQYF
d_gene: -; abundance: few; v_gene: TRBV5-1; j_gene: TRBJ1-2; CDR3nt: TGCGCCAGCAGCTTGGACAGATATGGCTACACCTTC; CDR3aa: CASSLDRYGYTF
d_gene: TRBD2; abundance: -; v_gene: TRBV7-2; j_gene: TRBJ2-7; CDR3nt: TGTGCCAGCAGCCATCCCGGACTAGCGCCGTCCTACGAGCAGTACTTC; CDR3aa: CASSHPGLAPSYEQYF